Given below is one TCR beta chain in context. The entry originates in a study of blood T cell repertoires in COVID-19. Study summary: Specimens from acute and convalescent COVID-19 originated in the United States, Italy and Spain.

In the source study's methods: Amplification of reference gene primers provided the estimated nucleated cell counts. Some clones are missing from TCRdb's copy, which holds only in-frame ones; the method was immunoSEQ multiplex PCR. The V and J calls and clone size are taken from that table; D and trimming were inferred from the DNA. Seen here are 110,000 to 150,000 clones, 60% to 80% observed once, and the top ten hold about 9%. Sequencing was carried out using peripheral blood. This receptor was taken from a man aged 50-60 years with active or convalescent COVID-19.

CDR3 bases: TGTGCCAGCAGCTCGAACCGGGACAGGGGAGAGACCCAGTACTTC. It specifies CASSSNRDRGETQYF. The chain has TRBV7-9 and TRBJ2-5; 10 bases are a match to TRBD1. Germline V gives CDR1 SEHNR, CDR2 FQNEAQ (reference sequence). CDR3 length: 15 amino acids. Trimming took 4 bases from V and 4 from J; bases not matched to a gene: 6.